This entry concerns a single T cell receptor (beta chain). The target antigen is unknown. Germline assignment: CDR1 SQVTM and CDR2 ANQGSEA. V was shortened by 8 bases and J by 7 bases, with 17 bases between the two germline ends. CDR3 length equals 12 residues. Assay: immunoSEQ multiplex PCR; the TCRdb copy retains only in-frame clones and omits some. The sample yields fewer than 35,000 clones, about 81% seen once. The sample belongs to a study of T cells in localized non-small cell lung cancer. Study observations and caveats: Density of T cells in blood, when higher, went with longer overall survival. Uninvolved adjacent lung showed the highest T cell clonality, exceeding tumor. Heterogeneity remains possible because sequencing was limited to only one tumor region. Paired adjacent lung recovered a median around 60 of the top 100 tumor clones.

J is TRBJ1-1 and V is TRBV29-1; possibly TRBD1 for D (6 bases). The material sequenced was peripheral blood, taken before any cancer treatment. This clonotype originated in a male donor older than 55 with stage II squamous cell lung carcinoma. CDR3 loop: CSTARGWDEAFF. In DNA, the CDR3 is TGCAGCACCGCCAGGGGTTGGGATGAAGCTTTCTTT.